This section outlines one TCR beta chain sequence together with its context. These data come from a study of Ad26.COV2.S vaccination and SARS-CoV-2 variants. Study-wide background: Donor was in the COV1001 Ad26.COV2.S trial arm.

TCRdb keeps only in-frame clones here, not all; method: immunoSEQ multiplex PCR. The data contain about 450,000 clones, 85% to 90% of them singletons. V gave up 5 bases and J gave up 5 bases, with 15 bases separating them. CDR1 is LNHDA and CDR2 is SQIVND in the germline V gene (reference sequence). The CDR3 has 14 amino acids. Treatment described: some 19 received Ad26.COV2.S at low or high dose, single or two shots; about 5 received placebo; per-sample allocation not given. Sampling was done on day 63 after the first vaccine or placebo injection. A Boston adult aged 18-55 years was the donor. Vaccination used an Ad26 vector expressing Wuhan-strain SARS-CoV-2 spike.

The input for sequencing was peripheral blood, taken in a trial of Ad26.COV2.S vaccine versus placebo. This sequence was found in a person between 18 and 59 years old who received the Ad26.COV2.S COVID-19 vaccine or a placebo. The chain joins TRBV19 to TRBJ1-2, with D maybe TRBD1 (6 bases). CDR3 region: CASSPGQQLYGYTF. In nucleotides, the CDR3 is TGTGCCAGTAGTCCCGGACAGCAGCTATATGGCTACACCTTC. Full variable domain (outside the CDR3, taken from reference TRBV19 and TRBJ1-2): DGGITQSPKYLFRKEGQNVTLSCEQNLNHDAMYWYRQDPGQGLRLIYYSQIVNDFQKGDIAEGYSVSREKKESFPLTVTSAQKNPTAFYLCASSPGQQLYGYTFGSGTRLTVV.